The following is a T cell receptor (beta chain) sequence with its context. The data were taken from a study of T cell changes during pregnancy in multiple sclerosis. Method: immunoSEQ multiplex PCR; TCRdb's copy keeps in-frame clones and lacks some. The repertoire holds tens of thousands of clones, with under 90% as singletons. This CDR3 contains 13 residues. Germline V gene sequence: CDR1 LNHDA, CDR2 SQIVND (reference sequence). V lost 7 bases, J lost 6 bases, and 13 bases lay in between. Sequenced material: peripheral blood, taken after pregnancy. This receptor was obtained from a female donor in good health, enrolled as a control in a pregnancy study. The chain couples TRBV19 to TRBJ1-5; no definite D call. The CDR3 DNA is TGTGCCAGTATGGAGGGTAAGGCTCAGCCCCAGCATTTT. Protein: CASMEGKAQPQHF.